This TCR beta chain originates from a study of blood T cell repertoires in COVID-19. Study-level information: Material from acute and convalescent COVID-19 was sourced from the United States, Italy and Spain. Nucleic acid was either cDNA or gDNA, and it came from T cells, B-cell-depleted T cells, or PBMCs.

The method was immunoSEQ multiplex PCR; TCRdb's version includes in-frame clones alone and lacks a portion of them. The sample includes approximately 290,000 clones, around 82% of them seen just once. Seattle's enrolled individuals joined amid active infection and were then monitored longitudinally. This CDR3 spans 16 amino acids. Germline V CDR1 and CDR2: LNHDA, SQIVND (reference sequence). Deletions cut 5 bases from V and 3 bases from J, with 16 bases between. The clonotype was recovered from a person between 65 and 79 years old with COVID-19, enrolled during active disease. The chain is built from TRBV19 and TRBJ2-2, with a weak D call TRBD1 (5 bases). The sample comprised peripheral blood. The CDR3 sequence is CASSFQGKGDTGELFF. The CDR3 region has the DNA TGTGCCAGTAGTTTTCAGGGAAAAGGGGACACCGGGGAGCTGTTTTTT.